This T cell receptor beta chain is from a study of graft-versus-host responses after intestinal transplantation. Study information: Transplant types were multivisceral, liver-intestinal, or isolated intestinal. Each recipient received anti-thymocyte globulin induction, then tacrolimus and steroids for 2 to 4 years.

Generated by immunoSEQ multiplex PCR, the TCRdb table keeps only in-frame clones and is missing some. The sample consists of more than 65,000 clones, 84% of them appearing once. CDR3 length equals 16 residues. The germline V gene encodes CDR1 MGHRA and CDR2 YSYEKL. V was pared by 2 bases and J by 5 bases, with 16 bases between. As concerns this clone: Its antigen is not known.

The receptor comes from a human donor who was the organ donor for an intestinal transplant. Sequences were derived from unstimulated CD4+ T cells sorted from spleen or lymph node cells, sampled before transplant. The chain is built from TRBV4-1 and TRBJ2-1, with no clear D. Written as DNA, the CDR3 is TGCGCCAGCAGCCAAACTGGTAGATCGCCGAACAATGAGCAGTTCTTC. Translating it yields CASSQTGRSPNNEQFF.